This T cell receptor (beta chain) was captured by sequencing in a study of T cell repertoires in cytomegalovirus infection. Study overall: HLA-C-restricted CMV epitopes, recently identified, and well-studied HLA-B-restricted ones were used by the study. The public TCR beta signatures pointed to both CMV infection and matching HLA type.

Concerning this clonotype itself: The antigen is unknown.

Study results and limitations: In two of eight donors, the top clonotype was HLA-C-restricted CMV-specific.

Each CDR3 protein gets one entry after TCRdb re-called the reads with MiXCR. There are tens of thousands of distinct CDR3 sequences in the sample; more than 20% occur only once, and approximately 49% lies in the top ten. The germline V gene encodes CDR1 MNHEY and CDR2 SVGAGI. CDR3 length: 16 residues. V was clipped by 4 bases and J by 0 bases, with 12 bases between them. This chain links TRBV6-5 with TRBJ2-2; tentative D call: TRBD2 (5 bases). The receptor comes from a human donor in good health (CMV status not recorded). Some clones in this sample may be carry-over from other donors' samples. Sample: CD8+ T cells from cultured PBMCs, taken from culture after CMV antigen stimulation. CDR3 sequence (DNA): TGTGCCAGCAGTTCAGGCCCAGCGGCGAACACCGGGGAGCTGTTTTTT. Amino acids: CASSSGPAANTGELFF.